This T cell receptor beta chain stems from a study of control samples from healthy donors and cancer patients. Produced via immunoSEQ multiplex PCR; TCRdb's table is partial and in-frame only. The repertoire has over 110,000 clones, roughly nine tenths of them found once; the top ten carry approximately 9.4%. Losses at the gene ends were 1 base for V and 4 bases for J; bases not matched to a gene: 8. Germline V gives CDR1 GTSNPN, CDR2 SVGIG (reference sequence). CDR3 length: 15 amino acids. The sample comprised blood. The gene calls are TRBV30 and TRBJ2-7; 9 nucleotides align to TRBD2. The receptor comes from a young woman in good health. CDR3 amino acids: CAWSGREGALYEQYF. CDR3 DNA: TGTGCCTGGAGTGGGCGGGAGGGTGCCCTTTACGAGCAGTACTTC.